This entry lists 16 T cell receptor beta chains sequenced from one sample in a study of blood T cell repertoires in COVID-19. TCRdb's table, derived via immunoSEQ multiplex PCR, lists solely in-frame clones and lacks some. The table lists about 150,000 clones, approximately 82% of them singletons, with 15% in the top ten. The sequencing sample was made of peripheral blood. These receptors came from a human donor with acute or convalescent COVID-19. The donor label of this sample is uncertain.

The J gene is TRBJ1-1, the V gene TRBV5-4; D remains ambiguous. Germline values: CDR1 SGHNT, CDR2 YYREEE (reference sequence). Trimming left V 4 bases short and J 1 base short, with 8 bases between. The CDR3 covers 13 residues. For the CDR3, the DNA is TGTGCCAGCAGCGCTAAACCGAACACTGAAGCTTTCTTT. This encodes CASSAKPNTEAFF.

The chain carries TRBV6-5 and TRBJ2-7; the match to TRBD1 covers 7 bases. CDR1 and CDR2 (germline): MNHEY, SVGAGI. After removal of 5 bases from V and 2 bases from J, the junction contained 9 bases not matched to a gene. The CDR3 runs to 15 residues. The CDR3 DNA sequence: TGTGCCAGCAGTCGACAGGGACCGGTACCCTACGAGCAGTACTTC. It yields the protein CASSRQGPVPYEQYF.

This clone has a single count. The chain links TRBV5-1 to TRBJ2-1; 13 bases are shared with TRBD2. This CDR3 has 17 residues. Germline V gene sequence: CDR1 SGHRS, CDR2 YFSETQ. V gave up 2 bases and J gave up 7 bases; unmatched junction bases: 9. In DNA form, the CDR3 reads TGCGCCAGCAGCTTTCAGACTAGCGGGGGGCCCTGGAATGAGCAGTTCTTC. This encodes CASSFQTSGGPWNEQFF.

The chain uses TRBV5-1 and TRBJ2-7, with D unresolved. This CDR3 is 13 amino acids long. Germline assignment: CDR1 SGHRS and CDR2 YFSETQ. Between the trimmed V and J ends, which lost 0 bases and 10 bases, there was a span of 14 bases. CDR3 sequence reads: CASSLGRGAHQYF. The CDR3 DNA is TGCGCCAGCAGCTTGGGGAGAGGCGCCCATCAGTACTTC.

This chain links TRBV25-1 with TRBJ1-2; TRBD1 matches 8 bases. The CDR3 length is 14 residues. V lost 5 bases to trimming and J lost 6 bases; unmatched junction nucleotides: 8. Germline-derived CDR1 and CDR2 are MGHDK and SYGVNS. CDR3 nucleotides: TGTGCCAGCAGTCCGATTGACAGGGGAGATGGCTACACCTTC. As protein: CASSPIDRGDGYTF.

V gene TRBV27 combines with J gene TRBJ1-5, with a weak D call TRBD1 (6 bases). This CDR3 region has 17 residues. V was clipped by 5 bases and J by 0 bases, with 17 bases between them. Per the germline V gene, CDR1 is MNHEY and CDR2 is SMNVEV (reference sequence). For the CDR3, the DNA is TGTGCCAGCAGTCCCCACTCGGACAGTAATAGCAATCAGCCCCAGCATTTT. This encodes CASSPHSDSNSNQPQHF.

The CDR3 sequence is CASSEQGTSTDTQYF. CDR3 bases: TGTGCCAGCAGTGAACAGGGGACTAGCACAGATACGCAGTATTTT. The chain links TRBV6-4 to TRBJ2-3, with a possible D match to TRBD1 (7 bases). In germline, CDR1 is MRHNA, CDR2 SNTAGT. This CDR3 contains 15 residues. V lost 3 bases, J lost 0 bases, and 10 bases lay in between.

The chain employs TRBV5-1 and TRBJ2-1, with D possibly being TRBD2 (7 bases). CDR1 SGHRS and CDR2 YFSETQ come from the germline V gene. The V end lost 0 bases, the J end lost 8 bases, and 15 bases lay between the germline ends. The CDR3 extends over 15 amino acids. As DNA, the CDR3 is TGCGCCAGCAGCTTGGCCGGGGGGCCCGGCGATGAGCAGTTCTTC. Its translation: CASSLAGGPGDEQFF. The complete variable domain, with remaining parts taken from reference TRBV5-1 and TRBJ2-1, reads KAGVTQTPRYLIKTRGQQVTLSCSPISGHRSVSWYQQTPGQGLQFLFEYFSETQRNKGNFPGRFSGRQFSNSRSEMNVSTLELGDSALYLCASSLAGGPGDEQFFGPGTRLTVL.

This clone was counted at least ten times. The chain links TRBV29-1 to TRBJ2-1; 14 bases map to TRBD2. There are 15 residues in the CDR3. V dropped 4 bases and J dropped 8; count of bases not matched to a gene: 7. Germline CDR1 is SQVTM and CDR2 is ANQGSEA. The CDR3 protein is CSVAQTSGGADEQFF. CDR3 nucleotides: TGCAGCGTTGCCCAGACTAGCGGGGGGGCCGATGAGCAGTTCTTC.

The chain employs TRBV3-1 (or the pseudogene TRBV3-2) and TRBJ2-4; the match to TRBD2 covers 9 bases. The V segment lost 2 bases and the J segment 8 bases; nucleotides outside the gene matches: 10. This CDR3 has 16 residues. Germline V gene lookup returns CDR1 LGHDT and CDR2 YNNKEL (reference sequence). The CDR3 DNA is TGTGCCAGCAGCCAATCCTTCCTAGCGGGGTTGGACATTCAGTACTTC. Translated: CASSQSFLAGLDIQYF.

The chain joins TRBV19 to TRBJ1-5, with D possibly being TRBD1 (6 bases). Germline CDR1 reads LNHDA; CDR2 reads SQIVND (reference sequence). The CDR3 runs to 14 residues. V was cut by 7 bases and J by 6 bases, with 16 bases left in between. As DNA, the CDR3 is TGTGCCAGTACCGATAACCTGGGGGCTCAGCCCCAGCATTTT. This translates into CASTDNLGAQPQHF.

This chain connects TRBV7-2 to TRBJ2-7; 7 bases are shared with TRBD1. Germline assignment: CDR1 SGHTA and CDR2 FQGNSA. The CDR3 is made up of 15 amino acids. Trimming at V came to 5 bases and at J to 3 bases, leaving 10 bases not matched to a gene. As DNA, the CDR3 is TGTGCCAGCAGCCCGCAGACCACAGGGGTCTACGAGCAGTACTTC. The encoded protein is CASSPQTTGVYEQYF.

The chain joins TRBV5-4 to TRBJ2-7; 7 positions match TRBD1. V was pared by 0 bases and J by 0 bases, with 3 bases of the junction left unmatched. The CDR3 extends over 15 amino acids. Germline CDR1 is SGHNT and CDR2 is YYREEE (reference sequence). DNA for the CDR3: TGTGCCAGCAGCTTGGCGCGACAGGGCTCCTACGAGCAGTACTTC. This gives the protein CASSLARQGSYEQYF.

The rearrangement uses TRBV19 and TRBJ2-5, with a weak D call TRBD2 (5 bases). The CDR3 covers 15 residues. Germline V gene data show CDR1 as LNHDA and CDR2 as SQIVND (reference sequence). Trimming cost V 6 bases and J 5 bases, with 19 bases left between them. The DNA of the CDR3 is TGTGCCAGTAGGAACCCCAGCCCCACGGGGGAGACCCAGTACTTC. It specifies CASRNPSPTGETQYF. The whole variable domain, filled in from reference TRBV19 and TRBJ2-5, reads DGGITQSPKYLFRKEGQNVTLSCEQNLNHDAMYWYRQDPGQGLRLIYYSQIVNDFQKGDIAEGYSVSREKKESFPLTVTSAQKNPTAFYLCASRNPSPTGETQYFGPGTRLLVL.

The chain has TRBV15 and TRBJ2-7; a weak D match, TRBD1 (5 bases). Germline assignment: CDR1 LNHNV and CDR2 YYDKDF (reference sequence). The CDR3 loop spans 14 amino acids. Deletions cut 4 bases from V and 7 bases from J, with 17 bases between. The CDR3 sequence is CATSKTPAAGEQYF. The CDR3 coding sequence is TGTGCCACCAGCAAAACCCCGGCAGCAGGGGAGCAGTACTTC.

The gene calls are TRBV11-2 and TRBJ1-1; TRBD1 matches 8 bases. V trimming: 8 bases; J trimming: 0 bases; junction bases outside the gene matches: 5. Germline CDR1 reads SGHAT; CDR2 reads FQNNGV. The CDR3 has 14 amino acids. The CDR3: CASGRGLVNTEAFF. CDR3 in DNA: TGTGCCAGCGGCAGGGGGCTTGTGAACACTGAAGCTTTCTTT.